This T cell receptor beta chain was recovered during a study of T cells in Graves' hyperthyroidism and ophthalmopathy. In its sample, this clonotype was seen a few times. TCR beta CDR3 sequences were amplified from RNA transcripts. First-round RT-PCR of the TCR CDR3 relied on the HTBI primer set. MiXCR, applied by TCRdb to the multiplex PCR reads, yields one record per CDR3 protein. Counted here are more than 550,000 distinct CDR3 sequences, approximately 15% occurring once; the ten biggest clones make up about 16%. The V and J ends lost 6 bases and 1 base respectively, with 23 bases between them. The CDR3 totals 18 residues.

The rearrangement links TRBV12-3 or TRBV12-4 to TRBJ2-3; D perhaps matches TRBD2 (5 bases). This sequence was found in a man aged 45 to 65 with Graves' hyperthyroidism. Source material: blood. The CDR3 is CASSPRALTRRGTDTQYF. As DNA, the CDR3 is TGTGCCAGCAGCCCCCGGGCGCTGACTCGGCGGGGCACAGATACGCAGTATTTT.